This passage covers 11 T cell receptor beta chains from one sample sequenced in a study of T cell changes during pregnancy in multiple sclerosis. The method was immunoSEQ multiplex PCR; TCRdb's version includes in-frame clones alone and lacks a portion of them. The repertoire holds 95,000 to 110,000 clones, with 85% to 95% as singletons. The sequencing here drew on peripheral blood, taken after pregnancy. The source of these receptors is a female donor with multiple sclerosis, enrolled in a pregnancy study.

The J gene is TRBJ2-1, the V gene TRBV27; no reliable D call. V lost 3 bases, J lost 0 bases, and 3 bases lay in between. This CDR3 is built from 13 residues. Germline V gives CDR1 MNHEY, CDR2 SMNVEV (reference sequence). The CDR3 is CASSLSSYNEQFF. CDR3 sequence (DNA): TGTGCCAGCAGTTTGAGCTCCTACAATGAGCAGTTCTTC.

The CDR3, as DNA: TGTGCCAGCAGCTTAATTCCTAACTCTGGGCAGTTCTTC. Its protein is CASSLIPNSGQFF. This chain joins TRBV7-3 and TRBJ2-1; no firm D call. This CDR3 is built from 13 residues. The germline V gene encodes CDR1 SGHTA and CDR2 FQGTGA. V was shortened by 1 base and J by 12 bases, with 13 bases between the two germline ends.

The rearrangement uses TRBV28 and TRBJ2-6, with TRBD1 identical over 10 bases. The CDR3 consists of 17 residues. The V gene's germline CDR1 is MDHEN and CDR2 SYDVKM. J gave up 1 base and V 0 bases, and 0 bases lay outside the gene matches. The CDR3 protein is CASSLWGQGSGANVLTF. In DNA, the CDR3 is TGTGCCAGCAGTTTATGGGGACAGGGGTCTGGGGCCAACGTCCTGACTTTC.

This chain connects TRBV21-1 to TRBJ2-7; whether TRBD1, the table's D call, matches the DNA was not checked. TRBV21-1 is listed as a pseudogene. This CDR3 is 15 amino acids long. The CDR3, as DNA: TGTGCCAGCAGCACCCGACACGGACAGGGCTACGAGCAGTACTTC. Its protein is CASSTRHGQGYEQYF.

V is TRBV2 and J is TRBJ2-5; unclear D gene. Trimming shortened V by 5 bases and J by 2 bases, and 12 bases separated the two germline ends. CDR3 length equals 14 residues. CDR1 SNHLY and CDR2 FYNNEI come from the germline V gene. DNA for the CDR3: TGTGCCAGCAGTACTCTAGTACCGCAAGAGACCCAGTACTTC. It is translated as CASSTLVPQETQYF.

The rearrangement links TRBV10-1 to TRBJ2-3; 11 bases map to TRBD2. Germline loops: CDR1 WNHNN, CDR2 SYGVQD (reference sequence). This CDR3 has 15 residues. J gave up 3 bases and V 4 bases, and 3 bases lay outside the gene matches. CDR3 residues: CASSATSGSTDTQYF. The DNA for the CDR3 is TGCGCCAGCAGTGCTACTAGCGGGAGTACAGATACGCAGTATTTT.

The CDR3 loop reads CASLSGGLTGELFF. CDR3 nucleotides: TGTGCCAGCTTGTCCGGGGGGCTAACCGGGGAGCTGTTTTTT. V is TRBV19 and J is TRBJ2-2, with D perhaps matching TRBD2 (7 bases). The length of the CDR3 is 14 residues. V gave up 9 bases and J gave up 5 bases, with 16 bases separating them. Germline values: CDR1 LNHDA, CDR2 SQIVND (reference sequence).

J is TRBJ1-2 and V is TRBV5-1; perhaps TRBD1 as D (5 bases). The CDR3 extends over 15 amino acids. CDR1 and CDR2 from the germline V gene are SGHRS and YFSETQ. V dropped 0 bases and J dropped 0 bases, with 9 bases sitting between them. CDR3 amino acids: CASSLEGLANYGYTF. For the CDR3, the DNA is TGCGCCAGCAGCTTGGAGGGGTTAGCTAACTATGGCTACACCTTC.

The chain has TRBV2 and TRBJ1-5; no clear D. V was trimmed by 3 bases and J by 0 bases, leaving 3 bases between them. The length of the CDR3 is 13 residues. From germline, CDR1 is SNHLY and CDR2 FYNNEI. CDR3 in DNA: TGTGCCAGCAGTGACAGTAGCAATCAGCCCCAGCATTTT. Translation: CASSDSSNQPQHF.

This chain connects TRBV30 to TRBJ1-3, with TRBD1 matching over 8 bases. There are 13 residues in the CDR3. The V gene end was trimmed by 5 bases and the J gene end by 3 bases; junction bases not matched to a gene: 3. The germline gives CDR1 GTSNPN, CDR2 SVGIG (reference sequence). The CDR3 is CAWATGDGNTIYF. The CDR3 coding sequence is TGTGCCTGGGCGACAGGGGATGGAAACACCATATATTTT.

This chain joins TRBV7-9 and TRBJ2-7; a possible D gene is TRBD1 (5 bases). Germline loops: CDR1 SEHNR, CDR2 FQNEAQ (reference sequence). Trimming took 5 bases from V and 7 from J, leaving 21 bases between them. The CDR3 has 15 residues. CDR3 in amino acids: CASSPPGRVRSEQYF. In nucleotides, the CDR3 is TGTGCCAGCAGCCCGCCAGGCAGGGTGCGCTCTGAGCAGTACTTC. The full variable domain, completed using reference TRBV7-9 and TRBJ2-7, is DTGVSQNPRHKITKRGQNVTFRCDPISEHNRLYWYRQTLGQGPEFLTYFQNEAQLEKSRLLSDRFSAERPKGSFSTLEIQRTEQGDSAMYLCASSPPGRVRSEQYFGPGTRLTVT.